Listed below are T cell receptor beta chains from one sample, sequenced in a study of OX40 agonist ivuxolimab in advanced cancers. Sequencing used immunoSEQ multiplex PCR; TCRdb keeps in-frame clones, though not all of them. Of tens of thousands of clones in the sample, 65% to 80% were seen once. The starting material was CD4+ or CD8+ T cells sorted from blood, obtained in a trial of the OX40 agonist ivuxolimab. The receptor source for this set is an adult with an advanced solid tumor such as melanoma, head and neck, liver or kidney cancer. Each CDR3 is given with its conserved first and last residue. The D gene is left open where the match is weak. The listing skips clone size in some rows; elsewhere it reads once, few, many or a size class.

V,D,J,size,DNA,CDR3
TRBV7-9,-,TRBJ1-1,-,TGTGCCAGCAGTCGTGGGGGAGTGAACGAAGCTTTCTTT,CASSRGGVNEAFF
TRBV5-6,TRBD1,TRBJ2-3,-,TGTGCCAGCGGAAGTACAGGGGGAACAGATACGCAGTATTTT,CASGSTGGTDTQYF
TRBV27,-,TRBJ1-2,-,TGTGCCAGCAGTTTCAAAAGCAGCTATGGCTACACCTTC,CASSFKSSYGYTF
TRBV6-6,-,TRBJ2-7,few,TGTGCCAGCACCGACGTGGGGACCTACGAGCAGTACTTC,CASTDVGTYEQYF
TRBV18,TRBD1,TRBJ1-1,-,TGTGCCAGCCTTACGATGGACAGGGCGCTTGGGGCTTTCTTT,CASLTMDRALGAFF
TRBV6-5,-,TRBJ1-3,-,TGTGCCAGCAGCCCCGCTTCCGTTGGAAACACCATATATTTT,CASSPASVGNTIYF
TRBV7-9,-,TRBJ1-1,few,TGTGCCAGCAGCCCCTGGACTCCGAACACTGAAGCTTTCTTT,CASSPWTPNTEAFF
TRBV5-6,-,TRBJ1-2,-,TGTGCCAGCAGCTCAATCGCCGCGGACACTTATAGGAGAGGCTACACCTTC,CASSSIAADTYRRGYTF
TRBV10-3,-,TRBJ2-5,-,TGTGCCATCAGTGCGCGGGTGGGGGAGACCCAGTACTTC,CAISARVGETQYF
TRBV6-1,TRBD1,TRBJ1-2,-,TGTGCCAGCAGTGATCCTAGGGGGGACAGGAATGCCTATGGCTACACCTTC,CASSDPRGDRNAYGYTF
TRBV30,-,TRBJ1-1,-,TGTGCCTGGAGTAACGTAGGAATTCGACGGCTAGGAGCTTTCTTT,CAWSNVGIRRLGAFF
TRBV19,-,TRBJ2-2,-,TGTGCCAGTAGTACCCAAGGTCGGGCCGGGGAGCTGTTTTTT,CASSTQGRAGELFF
TRBV4-1,TRBD2,TRBJ2-5,-,TGCGCCAGCAGCCAACTAGCGGGGGAGACCCAGTACTTC,CASSQLAGETQYF
TRBV7-2,-,TRBJ2-2,-,TGTGCCAGCAGCTTAGCGAACGGGGTGAACACCGGGGAGCTGTTTTTT,CASSLANGVNTGELFF
TRBV19,TRBD1,TRBJ1-4,-,TGTGCCAGTAGTTTGACAGGGGAAAAACTGTTTTTT,CASSLTGEKLFF
TRBV7-9,-,TRBJ1-2,few,TGTGCCAGCAGCTTAGCTCAGGGATCCAACTATGGCTACACCTTC,CASSLAQGSNYGYTF
TRBV5-6,TRBD1,TRBJ2-7,-,TGTGCCAGCAGCCGACAGGGTCCAAGCTCCTACGAGCAGTACTTC,CASSRQGPSSYEQYF